The sequence of this T cell receptor (beta chain) was determined in a study of blood T cells in healthy people across ages. Findings and caveats of the study: Unsorted PBMCs blocked a conclusive comparison of naive and antigen-experienced cells. Whereas aged donors had fewer naive CD4+ cells, long-lived donors had more of them and higher diversity. The donors' CMV status was not determined, possibly confounding changes in expanded clonotypes.

With 6 bases clipped from V and 4 bases from J, the junction kept 4 bases outside the gene matches. This CDR3 is 15 amino acids long. The germline V gene has CDR1 MNHEY and CDR2 SMNVEV (reference sequence). There are a few counts of this clonotype. Its specificity is not known. A J-beta primer mix and a sample-barcoded 5' primer were used in a second PCR of about 6 to 12 cycles. MiXCR, applied by TCRdb to the 5' RACE reads, yields one record per CDR3 protein. The table lists almost 1 million distinct CDR3 sequences, about 51% of them singletons. Donors ranged from roughly 6 to 90 years old and were healthy Caucasians in Russia.

Specimen: blood. The chain couples TRBV27 to TRBJ2-3, with 13 bases lining up with TRBD2. This sequence originates from a woman aged 55-69 years in good health. The CDR3 reads CASSLLAGGPDTQYF. CDR3 coding DNA: TGTGCCAGCAGCTTACTAGCGGGAGGGCCAGATACGCAGTATTTT.